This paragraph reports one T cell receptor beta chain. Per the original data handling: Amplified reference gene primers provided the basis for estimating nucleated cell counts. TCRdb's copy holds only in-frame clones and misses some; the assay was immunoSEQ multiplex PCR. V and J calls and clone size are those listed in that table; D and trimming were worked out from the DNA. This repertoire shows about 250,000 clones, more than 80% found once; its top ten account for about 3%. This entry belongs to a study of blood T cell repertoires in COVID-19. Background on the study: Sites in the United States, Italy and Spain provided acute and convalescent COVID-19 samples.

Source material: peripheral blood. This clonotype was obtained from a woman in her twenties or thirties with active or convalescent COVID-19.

CDR3 amino acids: CASSTRLAKDTQYF. DNA for the CDR3: TGTGCCAGCAGTACTCGACTAGCAAAAGATACGCAGTATTTT. The chain employs TRBV28 and TRBJ2-3, with 7 bases aligning to TRBD2. The CDR3 has 14 residues. Germline values: CDR1 MDHEN, CDR2 SYDVKM. V dropped 5 bases and J dropped 5; count of bases not matched to a gene: 7.